This paragraph covers one T cell receptor beta chain sequence. This clonotype appeared a few times. There is no known antigen for this receptor. Base qualities are not recorded, but no much larger clone differs from it by a single base. The protocol used for the library was RT-PCR. Sequencing used an Illumina HiSeq 2500. TCRdb reprocessed the public reads (quality trimming at Q25 with fastp, clone calling with MiXCR) and kept in-frame beta chains. CDR3 protein duplicates are merged, each entry listing the most common genes and DNA. Present in this sample are approximately 520,000 distinct CDR3 sequences, 15% to 20% of which were seen just once. Clones ranked in the top ten supply 3% of the sample. These data originate in a study of response to subunit inactivated influenza vaccine (dated by TCRdb to 2017 to 2018). Study-level background: The study used deep quantitative T cell receptor repertoire profiling to track responses to a trivalent subunit inactivated influenza vaccine. The research as a whole found: According to the authors, only a limited number of new T cells may be recruited by each seasonal influenza vaccination.

Specimen: CD4+ T cells sorted from PBMCs, collected around 25 months after vaccination. The source is a man between 50 and 69 years old who received an inactivated influenza vaccine. Donor details come from another sample of the same person, matched by shared clones.

In nucleotides, the sequence is TGCAGCGTTGAGGGGCTCCCGGACAGCGCCTACGAGCAGTACTTC. Translated, this is CSVEGLPDSAYEQYF. The sequence links TRBV29-1 to TRBJ2-7, and possibly TRBD1, on 6 matching bases. V was cut back by 3 bases and J by 2 bases, leaving a gap of 17 bases between them. The CDR3 sequence holds 15 residues, the cysteine and phenylalanine included. Solely the CDR3 DNA is kept, with 45 bases framed from the first base. Sequences SQVTM (CDR1) and ANQGSEA (CDR2) are obtained from the germline V gene.